The T cell receptor (beta chain) described here comes from a study of shared clonotypes between healthy human individuals. In the original processing: Junction-only immunoSEQ data arrived without quality scores, meaning filtering differed. Some clones are missing from TCRdb's copy, which holds only in-frame ones; the method was immunoSEQ multiplex PCR. V and J calls and clone size are given by that table; D and trimming were obtained from the DNA. Of about 490,000 clones listed, roughly 80% are singletons. With respect to this clone: A much larger clone lies a single base off, so this may be a read error. This CDR3 is also generated by other DNA sequences in the sample.

The CDR3 runs 15 residues. Germline V gene data show CDR1 as LNHNV and CDR2 as YYDKDF (reference sequence). V lost 1 base and J lost 2, with 8 bases in between. Every one of the donors was a Caucasian adult that lived in Nashville, Tennessee. This TCR was sampled from a woman between 40 and 50 years old in good health. Some clones in this sample may be carry-over from other donors' samples. The sequencing input was PBMCs. The rearrangement joins TRBV15 to TRBJ2-2; D is unresolved. In nucleotides, the CDR3 is TGTGCCACCAGCAGAGTTGGGGAAAACACCGGGGAGCTGTTTTTT. It codes for CATSRVGENTGELFF.